The 30 T cell receptor beta chains presented below share a single source sample, sequenced in a study of OX40 agonist ivuxolimab in advanced cancers. The repertoire was sequenced with immunoSEQ multiplex PCR; TCRdb's copy has only in-frame clones and lacks some. The sample carries tens of thousands of clones, 83% recorded once. Sequencing used CD4+ or CD8+ T cells sorted from blood, obtained in a trial of the OX40 agonist ivuxolimab. The receptors were sampled from an adult with an advanced solid tumor such as melanoma, head and neck, liver or kidney cancer.

The chain uses TRBV2 and TRBJ2-4; D tentatively reads TRBD1 or TRBD2 (5 bases each). Germline values: CDR1 SNHLY, CDR2 FYNNEI. Deletions cut 6 bases from V and 0 bases from J, with 9 bases between. CDR3 length equals 14 residues. The CDR3: CASSGALAKNIQYF. CDR3 in DNA: TGTGCCAGCAGCGGGGCCCTAGCCAAAAACATTCAGTACTTC.

This chain uses TRBV5-1 with TRBJ2-1; D is perhaps TRBD2 (5 bases). Germline CDR1 and CDR2: SGHRS and YFSETQ. The CDR3 is 14 residues long. V lost 4 bases and J 6 bases, leaving 14 bases between the germline ends. CDR3 region: CASSGGPEGNEQFF. Here the CDR3 DNA reads TGCGCCAGCAGCGGAGGCCCCGAAGGCAATGAGCAGTTCTTC.

The chain couples TRBV7-2 to TRBJ2-5, with D perhaps matching TRBD2 (6 bases). Germline V gene sequence: CDR1 SGHTA, CDR2 FQGNSA. V was cut by 5 bases and J by 3 bases, with 13 bases left in between. The CDR3 loop spans 14 amino acids. The CDR3 spells CASSLAGRKETQYF. The CDR3 nucleotides are TGTGCCAGCAGCCTCGCGGGACGAAAAGAGACCCAGTACTTC.

The chain is built from TRBV19 and TRBJ1-1, with 9 bases fitting TRBD1. This CDR3 is built from 15 residues. CDR1 LNHDA and CDR2 SQIVND come from the germline V gene (reference sequence). V trimming: 2 bases; J trimming: 1 base; junction bases outside the gene matches: 2. This chain's CDR3 is CASSIQGQGNTEAFF. The CDR3 bases are TGTGCCAGTAGTATACAGGGACAGGGGAACACTGAAGCTTTCTTT. The whole variable domain, filled in from reference TRBV19 and TRBJ1-1, reads DGGITQSPKYLFRKEGQNVTLSCEQNLNHDAMYWYRQDPGQGLRLIYYSQIVNDFQKGDIAEGYSVSREKKESFPLTVTSAQKNPTAFYLCASSIQGQGNTEAFFGQGTRLTVV.

V usage is TRBV12-5 and J usage is TRBJ1-5; D is unclear. V dropped 1 base and J dropped 1 base, with 2 bases sitting between them. The CDR3 totals 13 residues. The germline V gene encodes CDR1 LGHNT and CDR2 FRNRAP. The CDR3: CASGLGSNQPQHF. In DNA, the CDR3 is TGTGCTAGTGGTTTGGGAAGCAATCAGCCCCAGCATTTT.

J is TRBJ1-1 and V is TRBV2, with no clear D. Trimming stripped 7 bases from V and 0 bases from J, with 6 bases between. There are 12 residues in the CDR3. CDR1 is SNHLY and CDR2 is FYNNEI in the germline V gene. The CDR3: CASIYMNTEAFF. The CDR3 bases are TGTGCCAGCATATACATGAACACTGAAGCTTTCTTT. Full variable domain (missing parts from reference TRBV2 and TRBJ1-1): EPEVTQTPSHQVTQMGQEVILRCVPISNHLYFYWYRQILGQKVEFLVSFYNNEISEKSEIFDDQFSVERPDGSNFTLKIRSTKLEDSAMYFCASIYMNTEAFFGQGTRLTVV.

The chain is built from TRBV9 and TRBJ2-5, with 9 bases matching TRBD2. The V and J ends lost 0 bases and 5 bases, in that order; junction bases with no gene match: 8. The CDR3 totals 16 residues. Germline V gene data show CDR1 as SGDLS and CDR2 as YYNGEE. CDR3 sequence reads: CASSVGLAGYTETQYF. CDR3 coding DNA: TGTGCCAGCAGCGTAGGGCTAGCGGGATATACGGAGACCCAGTACTTC.

The genes are TRBV5-1 and TRBJ2-1; 7 positions match TRBD1. Germline V gene lookup returns CDR1 SGHRS and CDR2 YFSETQ. V shed 0 bases, J shed 2 bases, and the junction held 5 bases outside the gene matches. The CDR3 is 16 residues long. The CDR3 protein is CASSLEGQPPYNEQFF. CDR3 nucleotides: TGCGCCAGCAGCTTGGAGGGACAGCCCCCCTACAATGAGCAGTTCTTC.

The rearrangement joins TRBV30 to TRBJ2-1; 8 bases fit TRBD2. This CDR3 is 17 amino acids long. Germline CDR1 GTSNPN, CDR2 SVGIG (reference sequence). The trim removed 2 bases at V and 0 bases at J, leaving 9 bases unmatched. This chain's CDR3 is CAWSYGGAVGSYNEQFF. CDR3 bases: TGTGCCTGGAGTTACGGGGGGGCCGTTGGCTCCTACAATGAGCAGTTCTTC.

This clone was counted once. Written as DNA, the CDR3 is TGTGCCAGCAGCTCCGGGACAGGGAACACCGGGGAGCTGTTTTTT. Translated: CASSSGTGNTGELFF. This chain uses TRBV7-9 with TRBJ2-2; 8 bases agree with TRBD1. V was clipped by 4 bases and J by 1 base; unmatched bases: 2. The V gene's germline CDR1 is SEHNR and CDR2 FQNEAQ (reference sequence). The CDR3 covers 15 residues.

The V call is TRBV7-9, the J call TRBJ1-1; weak D call: TRBD1 (6 bases). The CDR3 is 12 amino acids. The germline V gene has CDR1 SEHNR and CDR2 FQNEAQ (reference sequence). Trimming pared 5 bases from V and 5 bases from J, leaving 9 bases between. The CDR3: CASSQGGTEAFF. The CDR3, as DNA: TGTGCCAGCAGCCAAGGGGGGACTGAAGCTTTCTTT.

The chain is built from TRBV5-4 and TRBJ1-1; tentative D call: TRBD1 (6 bases). The V end was cut by 4 bases, the J end by 4 bases, with 17 bases between. The germline gives CDR1 SGHNT, CDR2 YYREEE (reference sequence). This CDR3 has 15 amino acids. CDR3 bases: TGTGCCAGCAGCGCATTTCAGGGGATACCCACTGAAGCTTTCTTT. Residues: CASSAFQGIPTEAFF.

V and J are TRBV28 and TRBJ2-2; D not resolved. This CDR3 contains 15 residues. Trimming took off 3 bases at V and 1 base at J, with 9 bases between the two ends. Looked up from germline, CDR1 is MDHEN and CDR2 is SYDVKM. CDR3 region: CASSFGPRNTGELFF. CDR3 coding DNA: TGTGCCAGCAGTTTCGGTCCCAGGAACACCGGGGAGCTGTTTTTT.

This rearrangement joins TRBV11-2 to TRBJ2-4; perhaps TRBD2 as D (5 bases). Germline lookup yields CDR1 SGHAT and CDR2 FQNNGV. Trimming took 1 base from V and 7 from J, leaving 11 bases between them. The CDR3 covers 14 residues. The CDR3 DNA reads as TGTGCCAGCAGCTTAGTGAGGGTTCGGAACATTCAGTACTTC. Protein product: CASSLVRVRNIQYF. The full variable domain, with the rest looked up from reference TRBV11-2 and TRBJ2-4, is EAGVAQSPRYKIIEKRQSVAFWCNPISGHATLYWYQQILGQGPKLLIQFQNNGVVDDSQLPKDRFSAERLKGVDSTLKIQPAKLEDSAVYLCASSLVRVRNIQYFGAGTRLSVL.

The chain uses TRBV2 and TRBJ2-7; D is tentatively TRBD1 or TRBD2 (6 bases each). Germline values: CDR1 SNHLY, CDR2 FYNNEI. This CDR3 has 16 amino acids. Between the trimmed V and J ends, which lost 0 bases and 5 bases, there was a span of 17 bases. CDR3 coding DNA: TGTGCCAGCAGTGAAGCGCCTAGGGGGGCGTCCCACGAGCAGTACTTC. The encoded protein is CASSEAPRGASHEQYF.

The rearrangement joins TRBV19 to TRBJ2-1, with 7 bases fitting TRBD2. Losses at the gene ends were 1 base for V and 1 base for J; bases not matched to a gene: 1. CDR3 size: 15 residues. The germline V gene encodes CDR1 LNHDA and CDR2 SQIVND (reference sequence). In DNA, the CDR3 is TGTGCCAGTAGTATAGGCGGGGGATCCTACAATGAGCAGTTCTTC. Its protein product is CASSIGGGSYNEQFF.

The rearrangement uses TRBV7-2 and TRBJ1-3, with D hard to call. The germline V gene encodes CDR1 SGHTA and CDR2 FQGNSA. There are 15 residues in the CDR3. V lost 5 bases, J lost 0 bases, and 11 bases lay in between. CDR3 DNA: TGTGCCAGCAGCCGTGGGTGGAGCTCTGGAAACACCATATATTTT. Translated: CASSRGWSSGNTIYF.

The CDR3 coding sequence is TGTGCCAGCAGCTTAGACACCAACCAAGAGACCCAGTACTTC. As protein: CASSLDTNQETQYF. The chain joins TRBV7-9 to TRBJ2-5; D unresolved. The CDR3 sequence is 14 residues long. Looked up from germline, CDR1 is SEHNR and CDR2 is FQNEAQ (reference sequence). Trimming cost V 1 base and J 0 bases, with 6 bases left between them.

The chain uses TRBV10-3 and TRBJ1-1; the D gene is possibly TRBD1 (5 bases). Between the trimmed V and J ends, which lost 10 bases and 0 bases, there was a span of 12 bases. The CDR3 is 13 residues long. From germline, CDR1 is ENHRY and CDR2 SYGVKD. In DNA, the CDR3 is TGTGCCACCGCGGGGACCATGAACACTGAAGCTTTCTTT. It specifies CATAGTMNTEAFF.

The chain has TRBV2 and TRBJ1-1; D unclear. The CDR3 contains 12 residues. CDR1 is SNHLY, CDR2 FYNNEI, per germline. V was clipped by 3 bases and J by 3 bases, with 5 bases between them. In nucleotides, the CDR3 is TGTGCCAGCAGTGACATTTACACTGAAGCTTTCTTT. This encodes CASSDIYTEAFF.

V and J are TRBV7-2 and TRBJ2-2; D unresolved. Looked up from germline, CDR1 is SGHTA and CDR2 is FQGNSA. V dropped 6 bases and J dropped 4 bases, with 9 bases sitting between them. The CDR3 is 13 amino acids. Here the CDR3 DNA reads TGTGCCAGCAGTCCTACCTCCACCGGGGAGCTGTTTTTT. This sequence encodes CASSPTSTGELFF.

With respect to this clone: Other DNA sequences in the same sample also yield this CDR3. The J gene is TRBJ1-5, the V gene TRBV7-2; tentatively, D is TRBD1 (5 bases). Trimming cost V 2 bases and J 7 bases, with 12 bases left between them. This CDR3 has 14 residues. Germline CDR1 is SGHTA and CDR2 is FQGNSA. DNA of the CDR3: TGTGCCAGCAGCTTAAGGCAGGGAGACCAGCCCCAGCATTTT. Protein product: CASSLRQGDQPQHF.

The CDR3 nucleotides read TGTGCCAGCAGCTTGCAGGGGGCTACAGATACGCAGTATTTT. Encoded protein: CASSLQGATDTQYF. V is TRBV5-8 and J is TRBJ2-3; 8 nucleotides line up with TRBD1. Germline CDR1 SGHTS, CDR2 YDEGEE. J gave up 3 bases and V 1 base, and 1 base lay outside the gene matches. This CDR3 comprises 14 residues. The entire variable domain, with the rest obtained from reference TRBV5-8 and TRBJ2-3, is as follows: EAGVTQSPTHLIKTRGQQATLRCSPISGHTSVYWYQQALGLGLQFLLWYDEGEERNRGNFPPRFSGRQFPNYSSELNVNALELEDSALYLCASSLQGATDTQYFGPGTRLTVL.

The rearrangement links TRBV2 to TRBJ1-4; D is possibly TRBD1 (6 bases). Trimming took off 4 bases at V and 8 bases at J, with 11 bases between the two ends. In germline, CDR1 is SNHLY, CDR2 FYNNEI. This CDR3 spans 13 amino acids. The CDR3 loop is CASSGRGLEKLFF. DNA of the CDR3: TGTGCCAGCAGTGGCAGGGGTTTGGAAAAACTGTTTTTT.

The rearrangement joins TRBV6-5 to TRBJ1-4, with unresolved D. CDR1 and CDR2 (germline): MNHEY, SVGAGI. Trimming shortened V by 0 bases and J by 4 bases, and 12 bases separated the two germline ends. This CDR3 has 16 amino acids. The CDR3 nucleotides are TGTGCCAGCAGTTACTCCTGGGAGGCTGGTAATGAAAAACTGTTTTTT. This translates into CASSYSWEAGNEKLFF.

The gene calls are TRBV5-1 and TRBJ1-2; D possibly corresponds to TRBD1 (5 bases). CDR1 and CDR2 (germline): SGHRS, YFSETQ. This CDR3 spans 15 amino acids. The germline V and J ends were trimmed by 2 bases and 2 bases, with 13 bases remaining between them. The CDR3 DNA sequence: TGCGCCAGCAGCTTCTCGGGGCGCGGGAACTATGGCTACACCTTC. Protein: CASSFSGRGNYGYTF.

Concerning this clone: The junction and the germline gene differ at one end; a read error may be behind it. The rearrangement uses TRBV5-4 and TRBJ2-2; D might be TRBD2 (5 bases). From germline, CDR1 is SGHNT and CDR2 YYREEE (reference sequence). The CDR3 totals 16 residues. This CDR3 is CASSPRGWGRTGELSF. DNA for the CDR3: TGTGCCAGCAGCCCCCGGGGATGGGGAAGGACCGGGGAGCTGTCTTTT.

This clone was seen a few times. Distinct nucleotide sequences in the sample also encode this CDR3. The chain links TRBV14 to TRBJ1-4; D is uncertain. V was shortened by 2 bases and J by 2 bases, with 9 bases between the two germline ends. CDR1 and CDR2 from the germline V gene are SGHDN and FVKESK. CDR3 length: 15 amino acids. The CDR3: CASSQSGVTNEKLFF. CDR3 in DNA: TGTGCCAGCAGCCAATCCGGGGTTACTAATGAAAAACTGTTTTTT.

The rearrangement links TRBV25-1 to TRBJ1-3, with D possibly matching TRBD1 (6 bases). Trimming left V 3 bases short and J 2 bases short, with 14 bases between. Germline loops: CDR1 MGHDK, CDR2 SYGVNS. CDR3 length: 16 amino acids. The CDR3 coding sequence is TGTGCCAGCAGTGAGCCGGAACAGGGACCTGGAAACACCATATATTTT. This sequence encodes CASSEPEQGPGNTIYF.

This chain uses TRBV30 with TRBJ2-3; D gene uncertain. The germline gives CDR1 GTSNPN, CDR2 SVGIG (reference sequence). This CDR3 has 13 residues. Trimming shortened V by 3 bases and J by 2 bases, and 9 bases separated the two germline ends. The CDR3 sequence: CAWSPGTTDTQYF. The CDR3 DNA follows: TGTGCCTGGAGCCCCGGCACCACAGATACGCAGTATTTT.